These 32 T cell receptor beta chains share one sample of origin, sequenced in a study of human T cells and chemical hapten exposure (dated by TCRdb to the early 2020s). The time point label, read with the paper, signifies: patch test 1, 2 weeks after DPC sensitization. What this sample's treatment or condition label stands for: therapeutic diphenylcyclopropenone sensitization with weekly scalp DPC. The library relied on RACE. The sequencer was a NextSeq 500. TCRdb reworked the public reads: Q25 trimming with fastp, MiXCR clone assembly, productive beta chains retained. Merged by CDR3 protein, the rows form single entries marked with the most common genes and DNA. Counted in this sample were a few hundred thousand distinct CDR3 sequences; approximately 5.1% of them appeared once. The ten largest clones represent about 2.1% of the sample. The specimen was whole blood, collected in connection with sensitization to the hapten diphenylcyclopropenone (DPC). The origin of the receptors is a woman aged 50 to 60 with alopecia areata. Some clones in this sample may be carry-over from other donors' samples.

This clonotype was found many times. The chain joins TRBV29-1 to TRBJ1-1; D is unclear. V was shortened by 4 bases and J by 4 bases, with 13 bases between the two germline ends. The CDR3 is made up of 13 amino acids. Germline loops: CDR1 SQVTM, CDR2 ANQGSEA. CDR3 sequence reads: CSVASGLGTEAFF. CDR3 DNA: TGCAGCGTTGCGTCAGGTCTCGGCACTGAAGCTTTCTTT.

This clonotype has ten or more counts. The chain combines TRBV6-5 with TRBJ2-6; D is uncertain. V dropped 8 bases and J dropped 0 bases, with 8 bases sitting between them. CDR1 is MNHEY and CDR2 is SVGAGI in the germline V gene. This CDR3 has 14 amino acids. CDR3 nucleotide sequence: TGTGCCAGCCGGCAGAGCTCTGGGGCCAACGTCCTGACTTTC. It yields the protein CASRQSSGANVLTF.

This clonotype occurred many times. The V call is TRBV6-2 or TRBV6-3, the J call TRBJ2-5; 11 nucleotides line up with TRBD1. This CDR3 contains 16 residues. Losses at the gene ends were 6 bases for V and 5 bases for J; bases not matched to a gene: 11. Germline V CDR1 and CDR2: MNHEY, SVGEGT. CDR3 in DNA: TGTGCCAGCAGACCGCGCAGCCGGGACAGGGGGGAGACCCAGTACTTC. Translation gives CASRPRSRDRGETQYF.

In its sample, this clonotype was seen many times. CDR3 in amino acids: CASSLIDGRTEAFF. The CDR3 region has the DNA TGTGCCAGCAGCCTTATCGACGGGCGCACTGAAGCTTTCTTT. The genes are TRBV7-9 and TRBJ1-1; D is unclear. V lost 5 bases, J lost 4 bases, and 14 bases lay in between. The germline CDR1 and CDR2 sequences are SEHNR and FQNEAQ (reference sequence). This CDR3 has 14 residues.

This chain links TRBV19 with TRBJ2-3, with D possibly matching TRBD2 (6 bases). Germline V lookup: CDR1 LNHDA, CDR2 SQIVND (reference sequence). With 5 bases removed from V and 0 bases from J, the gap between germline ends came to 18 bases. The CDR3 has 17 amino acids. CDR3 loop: CASSDTPGGESTDTQYF. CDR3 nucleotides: TGTGCCAGTAGTGACACCCCTGGCGGGGAGAGCACAGATACGCAGTATTTT.

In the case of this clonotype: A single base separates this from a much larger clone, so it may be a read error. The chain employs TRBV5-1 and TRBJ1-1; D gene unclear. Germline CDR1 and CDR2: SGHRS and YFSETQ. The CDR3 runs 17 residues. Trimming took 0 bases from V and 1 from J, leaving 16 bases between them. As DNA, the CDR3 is TGCGCCAGCAGCTTGGAACAAGGGAAAGGGAGGAACACTGAAGCTTTCTTT. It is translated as CASSLEQGKGRNTEAFF. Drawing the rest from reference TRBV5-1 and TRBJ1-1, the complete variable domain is KAGVTQTPRYLIKTRGQQVTLSCSPISGHRSVSWYQQTPGQGLQFLFEYFSETQRNKGNFPGRFSGRQFSNSRSEMNVSTLELGDSALYLCASSLEQGKGRNTEAFFGQGTRLTVV.

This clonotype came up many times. Here the CDR3 reads CASSATGKSTYEQYF. The CDR3 nucleotides read TGTGCCAGCAGCGCCACAGGGAAGAGTACCTACGAGCAGTACTTC. The rearrangement joins TRBV6-1 to TRBJ2-7; a weak D match, TRBD1 (6 bases). Per germline, CDR1 MNHNS and CDR2 SASEGT. CDR3 length: 15 amino acids. V lost 6 bases to trimming and J lost 2 bases, with 17 bases between them.

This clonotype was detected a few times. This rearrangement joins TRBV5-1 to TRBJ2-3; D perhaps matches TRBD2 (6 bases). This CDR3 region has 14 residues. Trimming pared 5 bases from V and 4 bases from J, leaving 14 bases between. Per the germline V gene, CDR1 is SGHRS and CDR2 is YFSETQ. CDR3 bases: TGCGCCAGCAGTCAGCGGGTGGGGTCAGATACGCAGTATTTT. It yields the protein CASSQRVGSDTQYF.

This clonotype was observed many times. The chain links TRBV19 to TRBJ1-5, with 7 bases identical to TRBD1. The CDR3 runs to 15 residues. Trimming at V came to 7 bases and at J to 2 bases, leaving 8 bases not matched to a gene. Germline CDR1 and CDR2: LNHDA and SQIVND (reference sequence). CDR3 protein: CASTLGQHGNQPQHF. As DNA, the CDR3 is TGTGCCAGTACCTTGGGACAGCATGGCAATCAGCCCCAGCATTTT. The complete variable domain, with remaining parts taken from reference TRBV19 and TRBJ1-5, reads DGGITQSPKYLFRKEGQNVTLSCEQNLNHDAMYWYRQDPGQGLRLIYYSQIVNDFQKGDIAEGYSVSREKKESFPLTVTSAQKNPTAFYLCASTLGQHGNQPQHFGDGTRLSIL.

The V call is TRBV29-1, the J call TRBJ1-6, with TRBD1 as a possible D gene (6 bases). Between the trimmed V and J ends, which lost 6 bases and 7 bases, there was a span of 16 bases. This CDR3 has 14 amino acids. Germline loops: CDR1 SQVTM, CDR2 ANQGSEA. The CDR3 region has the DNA TGCAGCGTGAAAGTGAGCAGGGGAAATTCACCCCTCCACTTT. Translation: CSVKVSRGNSPLHF.

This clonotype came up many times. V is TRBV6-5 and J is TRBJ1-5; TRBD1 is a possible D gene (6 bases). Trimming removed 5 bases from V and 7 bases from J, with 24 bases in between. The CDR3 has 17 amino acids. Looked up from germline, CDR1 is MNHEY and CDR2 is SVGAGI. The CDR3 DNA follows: TGTGCCAGCAGTCGACTCACCGACAGGCTGGGACGGCAGCCCCAGCATTTT. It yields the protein CASSRLTDRLGRQPQHF.

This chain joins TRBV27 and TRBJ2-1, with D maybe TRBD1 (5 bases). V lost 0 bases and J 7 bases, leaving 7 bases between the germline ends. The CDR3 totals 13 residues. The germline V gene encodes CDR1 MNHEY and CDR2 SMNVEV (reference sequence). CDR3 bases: TGTGCCAGCAGTTTATCGTACAGGAATGAGCAGTTCTTC. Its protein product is CASSLSYRNEQFF.

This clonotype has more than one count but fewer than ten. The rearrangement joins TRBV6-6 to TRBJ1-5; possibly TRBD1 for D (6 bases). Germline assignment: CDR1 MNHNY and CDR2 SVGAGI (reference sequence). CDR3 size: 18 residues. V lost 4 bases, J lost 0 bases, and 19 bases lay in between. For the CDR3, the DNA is TGTGCCAGCAGTTCCGCGACCTTTACAGGGTCTAGCAATCAGCCCCAGCATTTT. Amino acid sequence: CASSSATFTGSSNQPQHF.

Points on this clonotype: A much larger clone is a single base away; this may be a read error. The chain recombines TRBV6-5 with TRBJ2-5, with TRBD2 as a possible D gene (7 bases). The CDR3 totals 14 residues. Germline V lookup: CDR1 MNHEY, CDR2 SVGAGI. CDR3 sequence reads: CASRLMGGPETKYF. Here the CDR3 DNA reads TGTGCCAGCAGATTAATGGGGGGGCCGGAGACCAAGTACTTC.

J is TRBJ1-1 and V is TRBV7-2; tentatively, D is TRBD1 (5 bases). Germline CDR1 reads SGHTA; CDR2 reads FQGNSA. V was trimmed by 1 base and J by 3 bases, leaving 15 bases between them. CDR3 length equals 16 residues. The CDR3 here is CASSLVLGGTYTEAFF. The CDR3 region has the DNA TGTGCCAGCAGCTTAGTTCTTGGGGGGACCTACACTGAAGCTTTCTTT.

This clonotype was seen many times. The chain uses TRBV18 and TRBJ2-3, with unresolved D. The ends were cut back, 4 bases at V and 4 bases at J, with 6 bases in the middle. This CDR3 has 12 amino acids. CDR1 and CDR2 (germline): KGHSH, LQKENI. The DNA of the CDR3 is TGTGCCAGCTCACGGACCCCAGATACGCAGTATTTT. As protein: CASSRTPDTQYF.

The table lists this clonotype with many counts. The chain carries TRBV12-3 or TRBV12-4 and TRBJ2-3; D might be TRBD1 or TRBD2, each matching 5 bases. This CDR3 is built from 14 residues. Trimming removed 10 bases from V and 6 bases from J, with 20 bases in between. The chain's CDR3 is CATRDGVVGDTQYF. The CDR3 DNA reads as TGTGCCACCCGGGACGGGGTCGTGGGGGATACGCAGTATTTT.

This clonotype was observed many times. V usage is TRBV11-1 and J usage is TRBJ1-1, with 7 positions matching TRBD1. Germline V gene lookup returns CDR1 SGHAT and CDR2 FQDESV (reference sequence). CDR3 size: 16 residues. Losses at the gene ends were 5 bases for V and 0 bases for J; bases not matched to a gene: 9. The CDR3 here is CASSPRQGIMNTEAFF. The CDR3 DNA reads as TGTGCCAGCAGCCCACGACAGGGAATCATGAACACTGAAGCTTTCTTT.

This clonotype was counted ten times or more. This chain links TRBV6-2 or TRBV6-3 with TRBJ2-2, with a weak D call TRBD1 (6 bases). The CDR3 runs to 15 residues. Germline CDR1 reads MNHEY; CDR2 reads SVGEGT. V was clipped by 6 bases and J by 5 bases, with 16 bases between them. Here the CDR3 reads CASSERQGWTGELFF. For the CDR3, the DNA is TGTGCCAGCAGCGAGAGGCAGGGGTGGACCGGGGAGCTGTTTTTT.

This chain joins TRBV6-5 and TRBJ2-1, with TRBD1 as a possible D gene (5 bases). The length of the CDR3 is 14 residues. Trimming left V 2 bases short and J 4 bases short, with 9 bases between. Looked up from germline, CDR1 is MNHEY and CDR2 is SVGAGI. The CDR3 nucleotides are TGTGCCAGCAGTTACGGGGCAGGGTACAATGAGCAGTTCTTC. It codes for CASSYGAGYNEQFF.

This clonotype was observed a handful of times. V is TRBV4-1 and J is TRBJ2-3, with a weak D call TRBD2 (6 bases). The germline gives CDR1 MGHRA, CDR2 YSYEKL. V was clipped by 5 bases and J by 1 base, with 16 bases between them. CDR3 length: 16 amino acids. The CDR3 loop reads CASSEGRGLGTDTQYF. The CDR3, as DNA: TGCGCCAGCAGCGAAGGGCGGGGATTGGGCACAGATACGCAGTATTTT.

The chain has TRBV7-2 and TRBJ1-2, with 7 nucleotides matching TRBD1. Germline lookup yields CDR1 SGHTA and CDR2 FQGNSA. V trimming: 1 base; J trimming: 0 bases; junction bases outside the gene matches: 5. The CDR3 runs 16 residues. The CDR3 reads CASSLGGTDANYGYTF. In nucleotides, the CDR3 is TGTGCCAGCAGCTTAGGCGGGACAGACGCTAACTATGGCTACACCTTC. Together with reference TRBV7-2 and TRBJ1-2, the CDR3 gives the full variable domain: GAGVSQSPSNKVTEKGKDVELRCDPISGHTALYWYRQSLGQGLEFLIYFQGNSAPDKSGLPSDRFSAERTGGSVSTLTIQRTQQEDSAVYLCASSLGGTDANYGYTFGSGTRLTVV.

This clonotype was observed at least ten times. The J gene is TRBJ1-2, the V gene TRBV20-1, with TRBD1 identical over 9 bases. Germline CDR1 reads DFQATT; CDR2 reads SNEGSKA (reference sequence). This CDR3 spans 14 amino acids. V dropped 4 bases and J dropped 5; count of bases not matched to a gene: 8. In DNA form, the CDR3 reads TGCAGTGCTATTGCCGGGACAGGGACGTATGGCTACACCTTC. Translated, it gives CSAIAGTGTYGYTF.

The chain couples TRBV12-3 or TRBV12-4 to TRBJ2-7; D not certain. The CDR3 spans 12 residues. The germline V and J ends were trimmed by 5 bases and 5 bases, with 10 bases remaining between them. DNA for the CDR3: TGTGCCAGCAGTCGAGTAACCCACGAGCAGTACTTC. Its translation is CASSRVTHEQYF.

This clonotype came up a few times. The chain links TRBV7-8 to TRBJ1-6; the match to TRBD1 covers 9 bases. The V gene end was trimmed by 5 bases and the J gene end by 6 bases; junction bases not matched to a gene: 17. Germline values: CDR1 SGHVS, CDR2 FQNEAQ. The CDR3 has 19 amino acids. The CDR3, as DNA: TGTGCCAGCAGCCTACTACGACAGGGGGTGCAAAGGGGTAATTCACCCCTCCACTTT. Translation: CASSLLRQGVQRGNSPLHF.

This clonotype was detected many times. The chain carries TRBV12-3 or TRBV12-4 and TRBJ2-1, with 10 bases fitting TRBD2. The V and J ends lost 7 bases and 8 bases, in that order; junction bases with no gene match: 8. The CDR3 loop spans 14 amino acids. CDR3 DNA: TGTGCCAGCACCCTCCAGCGGGGGGGCGATGAGCAGTTCTTC. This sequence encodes CASTLQRGGDEQFF.

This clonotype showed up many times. The CDR3, as DNA: TGTGCCAGCGGAGCTAGCACAGATACGCAGTATTTT. This codes for CASGASTDTQYF. The rearrangement uses TRBV6-6 and TRBJ2-3; no firm D call. This CDR3 contains 12 residues. V was cut by 8 bases and J by 0 bases, with 6 bases left in between. Germline V gene data show CDR1 as MNHNY and CDR2 as SVGAGI (reference sequence).

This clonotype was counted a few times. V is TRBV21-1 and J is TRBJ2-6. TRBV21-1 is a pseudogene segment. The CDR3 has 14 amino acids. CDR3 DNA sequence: TGTGCCAGCAGGGCTGAGTCTGGGGCCAACGTCCTGACTTTC. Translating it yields CASRAESGANVLTF.

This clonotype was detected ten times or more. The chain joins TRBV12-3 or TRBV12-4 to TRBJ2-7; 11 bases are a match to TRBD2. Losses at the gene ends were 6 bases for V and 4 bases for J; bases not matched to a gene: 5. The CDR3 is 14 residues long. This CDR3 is CASSTSGSLYEQYF. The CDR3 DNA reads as TGTGCCAGCAGCACTAGCGGGAGCCTATACGAGCAGTACTTC.

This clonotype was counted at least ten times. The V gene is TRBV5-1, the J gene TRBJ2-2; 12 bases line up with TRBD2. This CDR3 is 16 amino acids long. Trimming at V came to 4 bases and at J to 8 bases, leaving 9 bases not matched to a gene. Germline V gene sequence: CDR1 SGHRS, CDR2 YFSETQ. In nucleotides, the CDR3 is TGCGCCAGCAGCGCCCGGACTAGCGGGAACGGAGGGGAGCTGTTTTTT. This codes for CASSARTSGNGGELFF.

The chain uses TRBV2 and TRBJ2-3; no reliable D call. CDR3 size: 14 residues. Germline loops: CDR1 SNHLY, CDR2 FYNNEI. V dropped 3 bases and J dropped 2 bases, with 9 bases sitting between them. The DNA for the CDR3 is TGTGCCAGCAGTGACGGCAGAATCACAGATACGCAGTATTTT. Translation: CASSDGRITDTQYF.

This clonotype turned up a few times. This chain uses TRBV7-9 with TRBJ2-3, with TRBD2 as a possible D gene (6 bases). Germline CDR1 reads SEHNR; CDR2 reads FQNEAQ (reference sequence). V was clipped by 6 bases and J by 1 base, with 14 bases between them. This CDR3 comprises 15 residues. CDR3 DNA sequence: TGTGCCAGCAGGTCGTCGGGGGACGGCACAGATACGCAGTATTTT. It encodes CASRSSGDGTDTQYF.